The 31 T cell receptor beta chains listed next were all sequenced from one sample in a study of T cell responses to AZD1222 COVID-19 vaccine. TCRdb's copy holds only in-frame clones and misses some; the assay was immunoSEQ multiplex PCR. The sample holds fewer than 35,000 clones, 80% to 95% seen once. The specimen comprised peripheral blood, sampled on day 0 of AZD1222 vaccination. The source of these receptors is an adult in good health.

This clone was observed a single time. The chain employs TRBV5-1 and TRBJ1-1; D is unclear. The germline V and J ends were trimmed by 6 bases and 0 bases, with 15 bases remaining between them. Germline V gene lookup returns CDR1 SGHRS and CDR2 YFSETQ. This CDR3 region has 15 residues. Here the CDR3 reads CASTPLGGMNTEAFF. The CDR3 DNA follows: TGCGCCAGCACCCCCCTTGGAGGAATGAACACTGAAGCTTTCTTT.

This sequence joins TRBV5-1 and TRBJ2-5; maybe TRBD2 (6 bases). The CDR3 spans 14 residues. Per the germline V gene, CDR1 is SGHRS and CDR2 is YFSETQ. Trimming took off 4 bases at V and 0 bases at J, with 10 bases between the two ends. CDR3 protein: CASSGGTHQETQYF. For the CDR3, the DNA is TGCGCCAGCAGCGGCGGGACTCACCAAGAGACCCAGTACTTC.

This clone was seen a single time. The J gene is TRBJ1-3, the V gene TRBV30; D not resolved. The germline V and J ends were trimmed by 0 bases and 2 bases, with 8 bases remaining between them. Germline V CDR1 and CDR2: GTSNPN, SVGIG (reference sequence). The CDR3 is 14 residues long. The CDR3 DNA is TGTGCCTGGAGTGTAAGCGTAACTGGAAACACCATATATTTT. Its protein product is CAWSVSVTGNTIYF. The whole variable domain, filled in from reference TRBV30 and TRBJ1-3, reads SQTIHQWPATLVQPVGSPLSLECTVEGTSNPNLYWYRQAAGRGLQLLFYSVGIGQISSEVPQNLSASRPQDRQFILSSKKLLLSDSGFYLCAWSVSVTGNTIYFGEGSWLTVV.

The chain is built from TRBV10-3 and TRBJ1-4; 8 positions agree with TRBD1. CDR1 and CDR2 (germline): ENHRY, SYGVKD. The CDR3 runs to 13 residues. V gave up 11 bases and J gave up 3 bases; unmatched junction bases: 5. CDR3 coding DNA: TGTGCCGCCGGGACAGGATCTAATGAAAAACTGTTTTTT. Protein product: CAAGTGSNEKLFF.

This chain connects TRBV23-1 to TRBJ2-7; D is undetermined. TRBV23-1 belongs to the ORF category, with a function that is uncertain. The V and J ends lost 8 bases and 5 bases respectively, with 13 bases between them. The CDR3 runs to 12 residues. CDR3 nucleotides: TGCGCCAGCCGGACCGGCGTGCACGAGCAGTACTTC. Amino acid sequence: CASRTGVHEQYF.

V usage is TRBV7-2 and J usage is TRBJ2-5; D remains ambiguous. V lost 3 bases and J lost 5, with 4 bases in between. Germline CDR1 is SGHTA and CDR2 is FQGNSA. The CDR3 length is 11 residues. CDR3 bases: TGTGCCAGCAGCTTTACGGAGACCCAGTACTTC. It is translated as CASSFTETQYF.

This CDR3 is CATSRDRGSQETQYF. The CDR3 DNA follows: TGTGCCACCAGCAGAGATCGGGGCAGCCAAGAGACCCAGTACTTC. The chain couples TRBV15 to TRBJ2-5; perhaps D is TRBD1 or TRBD2 (5 bases each). The CDR3 extends over 15 amino acids. Looked up from germline, CDR1 is LNHNV and CDR2 is YYDKDF (reference sequence). Between the trimmed V and J ends, which lost 0 bases and 1 base, there was a span of 9 bases.

J is TRBJ1-2 and V is TRBV10-2; a weak D match, TRBD1 (5 bases). Looked up from germline, CDR1 is WSHSY and CDR2 is SAAADI. Trimming removed 2 bases at V and 4 bases at J, with 11 bases between. This CDR3 region has 14 residues. CDR3 residues: CASSEGGSLYGYTF. The CDR3 nucleotides read TGCGCCAGCAGTGAGGGGGGGTCGCTCTATGGCTACACCTTC.

The chain recombines TRBV2 with TRBJ1-1; D gene unclear. CDR1 SNHLY and CDR2 FYNNEI come from the germline V gene. The CDR3 has 13 amino acids. With 2 bases removed from V and 0 bases from J, the gap between germline ends came to 4 bases. The CDR3 spells CASSEHLNTEAFF. For the CDR3, the DNA is TGTGCCAGCAGTGAACACCTGAACACTGAAGCTTTCTTT. Variable domain in full (rest from reference TRBV2 and TRBJ1-1): EPEVTQTPSHQVTQMGQEVILRCVPISNHLYFYWYRQILGQKVEFLVSFYNNEISEKSEIFDDQFSVERPDGSNFTLKIRSTKLEDSAMYFCASSEHLNTEAFFGQGTRLTVV.

The chain uses TRBV9 and TRBJ2-2; TRBD2 matches at 11 bases. This CDR3 region has 15 residues. V was pared by 3 bases and J by 4 bases, with 2 bases of the junction left unmatched. Germline lookup yields CDR1 SGDLS and CDR2 YYNGEE. The CDR3 protein is CASSATSGGTGELFF. For the CDR3, the DNA is TGTGCCAGCAGCGCCACTAGCGGGGGCACCGGGGAGCTGTTTTTT.

As regards this clone: The identical CDR3 is also encoded by other nucleotide sequences in the sample. V and J are TRBV30 and TRBJ2-2; D is unclear. The CDR3 contains 12 residues. The germline V and J ends were trimmed by 2 bases and 5 bases, with 6 bases remaining between them. Germline V lookup: CDR1 GTSNPN, CDR2 SVGIG (reference sequence). CDR3 sequence (DNA): TGTGCCTGGAGTAGTGGAACCGGGGAGCTGTTTTTT. As protein: CAWSSGTGELFF.

The V gene is TRBV6-7, the J gene TRBJ1-5, with a possible D match to TRBD1 (5 bases). TRBV6-7 is an ORF, with its function uncertain. The CDR3 spans 21 residues. V lost 0 bases, J lost 7 bases, and 31 bases lay in between. CDR3 loop: CASSYSCRSGGERTSGQPQHF. CDR3 DNA: TGTGCCAGCAGTTACTCGTGTCGGTCGGGGGGGGAGCGTACATCGGGACAGCCCCAGCATTTT.

The chain uses TRBV5-1 and TRBJ1-2; 7 bases match TRBD1. The CDR3 spans 18 residues. After removal of 4 bases from V and 8 bases from J, the junction contained 23 bases not matched to a gene. Germline-derived CDR1 and CDR2 are SGHRS and YFSETQ. The DNA of the CDR3 is TGCGCCAGCAGCCGGGGGGATCCGACAGGGTTCGGAATTGTGGGCTACACCTTC. Amino acid sequence: CASSRGDPTGFGIVGYTF.

The rearrangement joins TRBV2 to TRBJ2-3; D is uncertain. The CDR3 sequence is 12 residues long. Germline CDR1 reads SNHLY; CDR2 reads FYNNEI. Trimming left V 7 bases short and J 4 bases short, with 9 bases between. This CDR3 is CASTRTPDTQYF. CDR3 coding DNA: TGTGCCAGCACCCGAACCCCAGATACGCAGTATTTT.

The chain has TRBV4-1 and TRBJ2-5; 7 nucleotides match TRBD2. V lost 1 base, J lost 6 bases, and 14 bases stayed unmatched. The germline CDR1 and CDR2 sequences are MGHRA and YSYEKL. The CDR3 contains 17 residues. The CDR3 DNA sequence: TGCGCCAGCAGCCAAGTGGATAGCGGGTACGCCCCGCAGACCCAGTACTTC. Protein product: CASSQVDSGYAPQTQYF.

The V gene is TRBV10-3, the J gene TRBJ1-2; D might be TRBD1 (6 bases). Deletions cut 4 bases from V and 4 bases from J, with 10 bases between. The CDR3 length is 13 residues. The germline CDR1 and CDR2 sequences are ENHRY and SYGVKD. CDR3 in amino acids: CAISGGGGYGYTF. CDR3 DNA sequence: TGTGCCATCAGTGGCGGGGGCGGCTATGGCTACACCTTC.

The count of this clone is one. The V call is TRBV3-1 (or the pseudogene TRBV3-2), the J call TRBJ1-1; 9 nucleotides agree with TRBD1. V shed 3 bases, J shed 2 bases, and the junction held 7 bases outside the gene matches. The CDR3 spans 16 residues. The germline gives CDR1 LGHDT, CDR2 YNNKEL (reference sequence). The DNA of the CDR3 is TGTGCCAGCAGCCAGAACACAGGGGGCCTAAACACTGAAGCTTTCTTT. Its translation: CASSQNTGGLNTEAFF.

The rearrangement uses TRBV5-4 and TRBJ1-2, with 9 bases lining up with TRBD1. The length of the CDR3 is 17 residues. Germline CDR1 and CDR2: SGHNT and YYREEE (reference sequence). Losses at the gene ends were 4 bases for V and 0 bases for J; bases not matched to a gene: 10. CDR3 nucleotides: TGTGCCAGCAGCCCCCCAACAGGGGGCTCTTCTAACTATGGCTACACCTTC. Protein: CASSPPTGGSSNYGYTF.

The chain joins TRBV6-5 to TRBJ1-6; 8 bases are shared with TRBD1. J gave up 8 bases and V 8 bases, and 11 bases lay outside the gene matches. CDR1 MNHEY and CDR2 SVGAGI come from the germline V gene. CDR3 size: 15 residues. The CDR3, as DNA: TGTGCCAGCTACCCAGGGGGCTCAATCCATTCACCCCTCCACTTT. This sequence encodes CASYPGGSIHSPLHF.

This rearrangement joins TRBV7-2 to TRBJ2-1; possible D gene TRBD1, 7 bases. Trimming left V 5 bases short and J 4 bases short, with 15 bases between. The CDR3 is 15 amino acids. The germline gives CDR1 SGHTA, CDR2 FQGNSA. The DNA for the CDR3 is TGTGCCAGCAGCCCCCGCGGGGACAGATACAATGAGCAGTTCTTC. Translation: CASSPRGDRYNEQFF.

The DNA for the CDR3 is TGCGCCAGCAGCCAAGATATGACGGGGTATCAGCCCCAGCATTTT. This encodes CASSQDMTGYQPQHF. The V gene is TRBV4-1, the J gene TRBJ1-5; D uncertain. V lost 0 bases and J lost 5, with 11 bases in between. This CDR3 contains 15 residues. Germline V lookup: CDR1 MGHRA, CDR2 YSYEKL.

This sequence joins TRBV19 and TRBJ1-1; D perhaps matches TRBD1 (5 bases). Trimming removed 3 bases from V and 10 bases from J, with 15 bases in between. CDR3 length: 13 amino acids. From germline, CDR1 is LNHDA and CDR2 SQIVND (reference sequence). CDR3 bases: TGTGCCAGTAGTATTGGGCAGGGAGATGCAGCTTTCTTT. Its translation: CASSIGQGDAAFF.

The chain combines TRBV10-2 with TRBJ1-5; D remains ambiguous. The CDR3 has 15 amino acids. Germline V lookup: CDR1 WSHSY, CDR2 SAAADI. V was shortened by 0 bases and J by 5 bases, with 11 bases between the two germline ends. CDR3 sequence: CASSESQRGDQPQHF. In DNA form, the CDR3 reads TGCGCCAGCAGTGAGTCACAGCGAGGAGATCAGCCCCAGCATTTT.

The rearrangement links TRBV6-5 to TRBJ2-7, with D unclear. The V gene's germline CDR1 is MNHEY and CDR2 SVGAGI. The length of the CDR3 is 14 residues. Deletions cut 1 base from V and 4 bases from J, with 11 bases between. The CDR3 DNA reads as TGTGCCAGCAGTTACTTAACCCTCCTGTACGAGCAGTACTTC. Its protein is CASSYLTLLYEQYF.

The chain joins TRBV3-1 (or the pseudogene TRBV3-2) to TRBJ1-5; a possible D gene is TRBD1 (5 bases). The CDR3 spans 14 residues. V lost 1 base and J lost 6, with 10 bases in between. CDR1 is LGHDT, CDR2 YNNKEL, per germline (reference sequence). CDR3 protein: CASSQVRGGQPQHF. CDR3 bases: TGTGCCAGCAGCCAAGTAAGGGGTGGTCAGCCCCAGCATTTT.

The rearrangement uses TRBV19 and TRBJ1-5; TRBD1 aligns across 8 bases. Germline CDR1 reads LNHDA; CDR2 reads SQIVND (reference sequence). The CDR3 extends over 15 amino acids. V was pared by 9 bases and J by 0 bases, with 7 bases of the junction left unmatched. CDR3 bases: TGTGCCAGCCAAGACAGGGGCGATAGCAATCAGCCCCAGCATTTT. Translation gives CASQDRGDSNQPQHF.

This chain links TRBV9 with TRBJ1-3; D gene ambiguous. The CDR3 is 18 residues long. The germline V gene encodes CDR1 SGDLS and CDR2 YYNGEE. V was pared by 0 bases and J by 0 bases, with 16 bases between. The CDR3 spells CASSVDENLPSSGNTIYF. The CDR3 DNA reads TGTGCCAGCAGCGTAGACGAAAACTTACCGAGCTCTGGAAACACCATATATTTT.

This clone was seen just once. The V gene is TRBV30, the J gene TRBJ1-5; D is perhaps TRBD1 (5 bases). CDR1 and CDR2 from the germline V gene are GTSNPN and SVGIG (reference sequence). With 0 bases removed from V and 0 bases from J, the gap between germline ends came to 12 bases. The CDR3 contains 16 residues. CDR3 sequence (DNA): TGTGCCTGGAGTGTAGGACCAGGGAGTAGCAATCAGCCCCAGCATTTT. Translation: CAWSVGPGSSNQPQHF. Variable domain in full (rest from reference TRBV30 and TRBJ1-5): SQTIHQWPATLVQPVGSPLSLECTVEGTSNPNLYWYRQAAGRGLQLLFYSVGIGQISSEVPQNLSASRPQDRQFILSSKKLLLSDSGFYLCAWSVGPGSSNQPQHFGDGTRLSIL.

This chain links TRBV7-9 with TRBJ2-5; D unclear. V dropped 0 bases and J dropped 0 bases, with 8 bases sitting between them. The CDR3 loop spans 15 amino acids. Germline CDR1 SEHNR, CDR2 FQNEAQ (reference sequence). As DNA, the CDR3 is TGTGCCAGCAGCTTAGCTGGCGGTTACCAAGAGACCCAGTACTTC. Its protein product is CASSLAGGYQETQYF.

Of note for this clone: One end of the junction does not line up with germline, which may come from a read error. The chain combines TRBV14 with TRBJ1-6; TRBD1 is a possible D gene (5 bases). Germline V gene data show CDR1 as SGHDN and CDR2 as FVKESK. The CDR3 has 14 amino acids. CDR3 coding DNA: TGCGCCAGCAGCCAAGTAGACAGTAATTCACCCCTCCACTTT. The encoded protein is CASSQVDSNSPLHF.

This chain uses TRBV30 with TRBJ2-6, with 8 bases matching TRBD2. Trimming cost V 3 bases and J 2 bases; bases outside gene matches: 12. This CDR3 is 18 amino acids long. Looked up from germline, CDR1 is GTSNPN and CDR2 is SVGIG (reference sequence). CDR3 residues: CAWRGFLSGGTGANVLTF. The CDR3 coding sequence is TGTGCCTGGAGAGGCTTTCTGTCGGGGGGGACTGGGGCCAACGTCCTGACTTTC.